This passage covers 23 T cell receptor beta chains from one sample sequenced in a study of T cell changes during pregnancy in multiple sclerosis. Sequencing was performed with immunoSEQ multiplex PCR; in TCRdb, only in-frame clones are kept and a portion is missing. The table shows around 41,000 clones, with approximately 91% occurring only once. The sample comprised PBMCs (not recorded whether the cells were cultured). The receptors come from a female donor with multiple sclerosis, enrolled in a pregnancy study.

The chain has TRBV25-1 and TRBJ2-2, with D hard to call. There are 12 residues in the CDR3. Trimming stripped 4 bases from V and 8 bases from J, with 8 bases between. Germline assignment: CDR1 MGHDK and CDR2 SYGVNS. The CDR3 DNA sequence: TGTGCCAGCAGTGCCTCTTGGGGGGAGCTGTTTTTT. As protein: CASSASWGELFF.

This chain uses TRBV5-8 with TRBJ1-2, with a possible D match to TRBD1 (6 bases). CDR1 SGHTS and CDR2 YDEGEE come from the germline V gene. The V end was cut by 4 bases, the J end by 8 bases, with 18 bases between. This CDR3 has 14 residues. The CDR3 spells CASSERPGADGYTF. CDR3 sequence (DNA): TGTGCCAGCAGCGAGCGCCCAGGGGCGGACGGCTACACCTTC.

The chain links TRBV27 to TRBJ1-2; D remains ambiguous. This CDR3 spans 14 amino acids. The V gene lost 6 bases and the J gene lost 6 bases, with 17 bases spanning the gap. Germline loops: CDR1 MNHEY, CDR2 SMNVEV (reference sequence). CDR3 DNA: TGTGCCAGCAGCCAAGGGTGGGGTGGAAATGGCTACACCTTC. Its translation: CASSQGWGGNGYTF.

This chain uses TRBV25-1 with TRBJ2-5; D unclear. The DNA end is a closer match to TRBJ2-7, so the J assignment may be wrong. Germline V gene sequence: CDR1 MGHDK, CDR2 SYGVNS. The CDR3 covers 14 residues. CDR3 region: CASSEVAGSYEQYF. The CDR3 DNA is TGTGCCAGCAGTGAAGTGGCCGGCTCCTACGAGCAGTACTTC.

The CDR3 DNA follows: TGTGCCAGCAGCTTAGGGACTGATAATGAGCAGTTCTTC. Encoded protein: CASSLGTDNEQFF. The gene calls are TRBV7-7 and TRBJ2-1, with a possible D match to TRBD2 (5 bases). Trimming pared 1 base from V and 7 bases from J, leaving 8 bases between. The CDR3 length is 13 residues. Germline V gives CDR1 SSHAT, CDR2 FNYEAQ (reference sequence).

This chain joins TRBV4-3 and TRBJ2-7; TRBD2 matches 8 bases. CDR1 is LGHNA and CDR2 is YSLEER in the germline V gene. V gave up 0 bases and J gave up 1 base; unmatched junction bases: 2. This CDR3 region has 15 residues. Written as DNA, the CDR3 is TGCGCCAGCAGCCAAGAACTAGCGGAATCCTACGAGCAGTACTTC. This gives the protein CASSQELAESYEQYF.

V and J are TRBV28 and TRBJ2-6; D unresolved. Trimming cost V 5 bases and J 5 bases, with 22 bases left between them. The CDR3 has 18 amino acids. Germline CDR1 reads MDHEN; CDR2 reads SYDVKM. The CDR3 bases are TGTGCCAGCAGTGGAAGTTACTTGACACAAAGTCGGGCCAACGTCCTGACTTTC. Protein: CASSGSYLTQSRANVLTF.

This rearrangement joins TRBV30 to TRBJ1-2; possible D gene TRBD1, 5 bases. Trimming removed 4 bases at V and 4 bases at J, with 10 bases between. The CDR3 has 12 residues. CDR1 is GTSNPN and CDR2 is SVGIG in the germline V gene (reference sequence). The CDR3 loop reads CAWIHQGYGYTF. CDR3 nucleotide sequence: TGTGCCTGGATCCATCAGGGCTATGGCTACACCTTC.

The chain uses TRBV6-5 and TRBJ1-3; D call uncertain. V lost 1 base to trimming and J lost 4 bases, with 5 bases between them. Germline V gene lookup returns CDR1 MNHEY and CDR2 SVGAGI. CDR3 size: 13 residues. CDR3 bases: TGTGCCAGCAGTTACTGGCAGGGAAACACCATATATTTT. Amino acid sequence: CASSYWQGNTIYF.

This chain joins TRBV7-3 and TRBJ2-4; TRBD1 aligns across 8 bases. The junction had 7 bases not matched to a gene; V was cut back by 5 bases and J by 1 base. The germline V gene encodes CDR1 SGHTA and CDR2 FQGTGA. There are 16 residues in the CDR3. The CDR3 DNA is TGTGCCAGCAGCCCTAGGACAGGGAGTGCCAAAAACATTCAGTACTTC. Translation gives CASSPRTGSAKNIQYF.

V gene TRBV7-2 combines with J gene TRBJ2-7; D perhaps matches TRBD2 (5 bases). The CDR3 is 15 amino acids. The V end was cut by 5 bases, the J end by 3 bases, with 17 bases between. In germline, CDR1 is SGHTA, CDR2 FQGNSA. CDR3 DNA: TGTACCAGCAGCAGAATGAGAGCGGAGATCTACGAGCAGTACTTC. It specifies CTSSRMRAEIYEQYF.

V usage is TRBV6-1 and J usage is TRBJ1-2; D remains ambiguous. In germline, CDR1 is MNHNS, CDR2 SASEGT. This CDR3 has 14 residues. V gave up 2 bases and J gave up 7 bases, with 14 bases separating them. CDR3 sequence (DNA): TGTGCCAGCAGTGAAAGGATGGGGTTCTCTGGCTACACCTTC. Translating gives CASSERMGFSGYTF.

V is TRBV2 and J is TRBJ2-4; D could derive from TRBD1 or TRBD2 (6 bases each). From germline, CDR1 is SNHLY and CDR2 FYNNEI. The CDR3 is made up of 14 amino acids. V was pared by 8 bases and J by 1 base, with 12 bases between. CDR3 in amino acids: CASGGGGAKNIQYF. As DNA, the CDR3 is TGTGCCAGCGGCGGAGGGGGGGCCAAAAACATTCAGTACTTC.

The chain joins TRBV5-8 to TRBJ2-5; D possibly matches TRBD1 or TRBD2 (5 bases each). Germline V gives CDR1 SGHTS, CDR2 YDEGEE. Trimming stripped 0 bases from V and 2 bases from J, with 11 bases between. The CDR3 is 15 amino acids. The DNA for the CDR3 is TGTGCCAGCAGCTTGGGATATTGGGGGCAAGAGACCCAGTACTTC. Translating it yields CASSLGYWGQETQYF. The full variable domain, in which reference TRBV5-8 and TRBJ2-5 provide the parts outside the CDR3, is EAGVTQSPTHLIKTRGQQATLRCSPISGHTSVYWYQQALGLGLQFLLWYDEGEERNRGNFPPRFSGRQFPNYSSELNVNALELEDSALYLCASSLGYWGQETQYFGPGTRLLVL.

A note on this clone: The junction differs from germline at one of its ends, possibly a read error. The chain recombines TRBV18 with TRBJ2-6; TRBD1 agrees at 9 bases. CDR3 length: 21 residues. Germline loops: CDR1 KGHSH, CDR2 LQKENI. The CDR3, as DNA: TGTGCCAGCTCATCTTTGTCAACAGGGGGCGCAGTGACTTCTGGGGCCGACGTCCTGACTTTC. It encodes CASSSLSTGGAVTSGADVLTF.

The chain has TRBV9 and TRBJ2-1, with 12 bases aligning to TRBD1. J gave up 7 bases and V 1 base, and 6 bases lay outside the gene matches. This CDR3 contains 16 residues. Germline V gene data show CDR1 as SGDLS and CDR2 as YYNGEE. The CDR3 here is CASSVPGTGGSNEQFF. CDR3 nucleotides: TGTGCCAGCAGCGTACCAGGGACAGGGGGCTCGAATGAGCAGTTCTTC.

The chain employs TRBV27 and TRBJ2-7, with 7 bases matching TRBD1. CDR1 is MNHEY, CDR2 SMNVEV, per germline (reference sequence). The CDR3 consists of 13 residues. V dropped 7 bases and J dropped 2; count of bases not matched to a gene: 5. The CDR3 nucleotides are TGTGCCAGCACCGGACAGGCCCCCTACGAGCAGTACTTC. Its protein product is CASTGQAPYEQYF.

The J gene is TRBJ2-1, the V gene TRBV7-3, with D possibly TRBD2 on 5 matching bases. CDR3 length: 15 amino acids. CDR1 is SGHTA, CDR2 FQGTGA, per germline. V was cut by 0 bases and J by 6 bases, with 12 bases left in between. CDR3 loop: CASSLTSLDGNEQFF. CDR3 nucleotides: TGTGCCAGCAGCTTAACGTCACTAGATGGCAATGAGCAGTTCTTC.

This clone showed up just once. This chain joins TRBV29-1 and TRBJ2-7, with 10 bases matching TRBD2. The CDR3 is made up of 15 amino acids. Trimming removed 4 bases from V and 4 bases from J; junction bases left unmatched: 10. Germline V gene data show CDR1 as SQVTM and CDR2 as ANQGSEA. CDR3 in amino acids: CSVATTTSGFYEQYF. Written as DNA, the CDR3 is TGCAGCGTTGCAACTACGACTAGCGGGTTTTACGAGCAGTACTTC.

The chain recombines TRBV9 with TRBJ2-5, with D possibly TRBD2 on 5 matching bases. CDR1 is SGDLS, CDR2 YYNGEE, per germline. V was trimmed by 3 bases and J by 4 bases, leaving 13 bases between them. The CDR3 is 14 amino acids. The CDR3 nucleotides read TGTGCCAGCAGCGCCCAACATCGGGGAGAGACCCAGTACTTC. This gives the protein CASSAQHRGETQYF.

The chain links TRBV5-4 to TRBJ2-7; no reliable D call. V was clipped by 0 bases and J by 2 bases, with 12 bases between them. CDR3 size: 15 residues. Germline V gene data show CDR1 as SGHNT and CDR2 as YYREEE (reference sequence). The CDR3 loop reads CASSLGGGYAYEQYF. CDR3 DNA: TGTGCCAGCAGCTTGGGGGGTGGGTACGCCTACGAGCAGTACTTC.

The chain couples TRBV18 to TRBJ1-2, with a possible D match to TRBD1 (6 bases). The germline V and J ends were trimmed by 5 bases and 0 bases, with 13 bases remaining between them. The CDR3 extends over 15 amino acids. In germline, CDR1 is KGHSH, CDR2 LQKENI. CDR3 amino acids: CASSGARDTNYGYTF. Written as DNA, the CDR3 is TGTGCCAGCTCAGGAGCCAGGGACACTAACTATGGCTACACCTTC.

This sequence joins TRBV19 and TRBJ1-1; TRBD1 matches at 8 bases. V trimming: 4 bases; J trimming: 3 bases; junction bases outside the gene matches: 4. The germline V gene has CDR1 LNHDA and CDR2 SQIVND (reference sequence). This CDR3 is 14 amino acids long. The CDR3 DNA is TGTGCCAGTAGTACCCGACAGGGGCACACTGAAGCTTTCTTT. The encoded protein is CASSTRQGHTEAFF.